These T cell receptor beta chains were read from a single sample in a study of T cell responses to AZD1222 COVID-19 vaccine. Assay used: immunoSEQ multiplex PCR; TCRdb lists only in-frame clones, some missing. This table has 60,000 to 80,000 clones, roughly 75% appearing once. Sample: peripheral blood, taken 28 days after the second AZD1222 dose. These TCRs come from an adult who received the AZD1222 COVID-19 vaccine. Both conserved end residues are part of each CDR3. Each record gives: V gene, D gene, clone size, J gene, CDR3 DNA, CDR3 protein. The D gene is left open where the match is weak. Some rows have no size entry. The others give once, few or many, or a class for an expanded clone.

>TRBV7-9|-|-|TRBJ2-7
TGTGCCAGCAAGGGAAACCTCCACGAGCAGTACTTC
CASKGNLHEQYF
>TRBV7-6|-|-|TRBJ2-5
TGTGCCAGCAGTCAGGGGGGCAGGGGAGGCGAGACCCAGTACTTC
CASSQGGRGGETQYF
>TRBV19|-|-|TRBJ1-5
TGTGCCAGTGGTCCCGATAGCAATCAGCCCCAGCATTTT
CASGPDSNQPQHF
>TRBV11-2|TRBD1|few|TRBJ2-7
TGTGCCAGCAGCTCGTCCATGGACAGGTCGGGGGAGCAGTACTTC
CASSSSMDRSGEQYF
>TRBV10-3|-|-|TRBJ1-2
TGTGCCATCAGTGAGATTTCAGGGCTGGGAGCTAACTATGGCTACACCTTC
CAISEISGLGANYGYTF
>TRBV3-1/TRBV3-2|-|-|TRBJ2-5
TGTGCCAGCAGCCAACGGGGGGCTCAAGAGACCCAGTACTTC
CASSQRGAQETQYF
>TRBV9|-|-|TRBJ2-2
TGTGCCAGCAGCGTAGATCAGTTCAGGGAGCTGTTTTTT
CASSVDQFRELFF
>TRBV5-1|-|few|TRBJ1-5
TGCGCCAGCAGCTTGGGAACAGATAGCAATCAGCCCCAGCATTTT
CASSLGTDSNQPQHF
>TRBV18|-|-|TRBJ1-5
TGTGCCAGCTCACCCCCGGGAAAAGGTAGCAATCAGCCCCAGCATTTT
CASSPPGKGSNQPQHF
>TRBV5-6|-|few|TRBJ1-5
TGTGCCAGCAGCTTGGGGACAGATACAAATCAGCCCCAGCATTTT
CASSLGTDTNQPQHF
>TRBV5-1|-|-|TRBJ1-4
TGCGCCAGCAGCTTGGCCTCTGCGCGGGAAAAACTGTTTTTT
CASSLASAREKLFF
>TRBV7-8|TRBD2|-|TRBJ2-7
TGTGCCAGCAGCTGGACTAGCGACTACTCCTACGAGCAGTACTTC
CASSWTSDYSYEQYF
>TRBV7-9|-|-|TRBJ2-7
TGTGCCAGCAGCTTAGAGAACTCCTACGAGCAGTACTTC
CASSLENSYEQYF
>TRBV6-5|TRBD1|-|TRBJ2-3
TGTGCCAGCGCGGAAAATGGACAGGGCACAGATACGCAGTATTTT
CASAENGQGTDTQYF
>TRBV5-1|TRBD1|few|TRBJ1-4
TGCGCCAGCGGACAGGGCCATCGGGATGAAAAACTGTTTTTT
CASGQGHRDEKLFF
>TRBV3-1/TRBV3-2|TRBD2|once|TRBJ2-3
TGTGCCAGCAGCCAAAGTGCACTAGCGGGAGATGTAGGCACAGATACGCAGTATTTT
CASSQSALAGDVGTDTQYF
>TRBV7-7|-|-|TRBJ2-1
TGTGCCAGCAGCCCTAGGGGGGGGAGGAATGAGCAGTTCTTC
CASSPRGGRNEQFF
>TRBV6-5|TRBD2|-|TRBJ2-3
TGTGCCAGCAGTTACGGAATTAGCGGGGACACAGATACGCAGTATTTT
CASSYGISGDTDTQYF
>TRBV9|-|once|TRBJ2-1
TGTGCCAGCAGCGTAGCTAGCTTCACCAATGAGCAGTTCTTC
CASSVASFTNEQFF
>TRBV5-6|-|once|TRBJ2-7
TGTGCCAGCAGCTGGGTACTAGCCCCCTACGAGCAGTACTTC
CASSWVLAPYEQYF
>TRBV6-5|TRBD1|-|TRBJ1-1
TGTGCCAGCAGAAGAGACAGGGAGGCTTTCTTT
CASRRDREAFF
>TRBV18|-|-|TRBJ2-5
TGTGCCAGCTCGCCACCCAACAAAGAGACCCAGTACTTC
CASSPPNKETQYF
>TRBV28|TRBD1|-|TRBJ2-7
TGTGCCAGCAGTCGGGACAGGGCCCTCTACGAGCAGTACTTC
CASSRDRALYEQYF
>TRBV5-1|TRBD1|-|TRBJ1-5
TGCGCCAGCAGCGAAGGGACAGGTGGGAGTCAGCCCCAGCATTTT
CASSEGTGGSQPQHF
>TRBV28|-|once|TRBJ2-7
TGTGCCAGCAGTGAACAGACAGGTGTAATTGGTTACGAGCAGTACTTC
CASSEQTGVIGYEQYF
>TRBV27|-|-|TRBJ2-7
TGTGCCAGCAGTTTAATTCACAGGGAGGACGAGCAGTACTTC
CASSLIHREDEQYF